Shown below are 15 T cell receptor beta chains from a single sample sequenced in a study of control samples from healthy donors and cancer patients. Libraries were prepared by immunoSEQ multiplex PCR; TCRdb keeps only in-frame clonotypes and omits some of them. The sample carries 45,000 to 70,000 clones, about 91% recorded once. Sequenced input: PBMCs. These receptors were obtained from a man between 25 and 39 years old with colorectal cancer.

This chain joins TRBV12-5 and TRBJ2-1; D is unclear. CDR3 length equals 14 residues. Germline loops: CDR1 LGHNT, CDR2 FRNRAP. The germline V and J ends were trimmed by 1 base and 2 bases, with 6 bases remaining between them. Here the CDR3 reads CASGLGPPYNEQFF. The CDR3 DNA sequence: TGTGCTAGTGGTTTGGGTCCCCCCTACAATGAGCAGTTCTTC.

The CDR3 sequence is CAWSSRQGELGYTF. CDR3 bases: TGTGCCTGGAGTTCCCGACAGGGTGAACTAGGCTACACCTTC. The chain is built from TRBV30 and TRBJ1-2, with 7 bases identical to TRBD1. The CDR3 length is 14 residues. The germline gives CDR1 GTSNPN, CDR2 SVGIG (reference sequence). V was pared by 2 bases and J by 8 bases, with 11 bases of the junction left unmatched.

The chain couples TRBV19 to TRBJ1-2; possible D gene TRBD1, 5 bases. Germline CDR1 LNHDA, CDR2 SQIVND (reference sequence). There are 16 residues in the CDR3. The V end lost 3 bases, the J end lost 2 bases, and 16 bases lay between the germline ends. The CDR3 DNA sequence: TGTGCCAGTAGTATGTTTTCGGGACTTGCCAACTATGGCTACACCTTC. Amino acid sequence: CASSMFSGLANYGYTF.

This clone has only one observation. V is TRBV14 and J is TRBJ2-1; 9 positions agree with TRBD1. CDR1 is SGHDN and CDR2 is FVKESK in the germline V gene. The CDR3 is 15 amino acids. Losses at the gene ends were 3 bases for V and 6 bases for J; bases not matched to a gene: 6. CDR3 nucleotides: TGTGCCAGCAGCCATAACAGGGGGCCCCCCAATGAGCAGTTCTTC. Residues: CASSHNRGPPNEQFF.

The J gene is TRBJ2-1, the V gene TRBV4-1; 8 bases are shared with TRBD1. V lost 4 bases and J lost 6; bases outside the gene matches: 11. Per germline, CDR1 MGHRA and CDR2 YSYEKL. CDR3 size: 16 residues. CDR3 nucleotides: TGCGCCAGCAGCCCACAAGCCCGGACAGGGCGCAATGAGCAGTTCTTC. This translates into CASSPQARTGRNEQFF.

The chain uses TRBV7-6 and TRBJ1-1, with a possible D match to TRBD1 (6 bases). Trimming cost V 0 bases and J 3 bases, with 11 bases left between them. Germline V lookup: CDR1 SGHVS, CDR2 FNYEAQ. The CDR3 is 15 residues long. CDR3 in DNA: TGTGCCAGCAGCTTAGCGGCAGGGGTCGACACTGAAGCTTTCTTT. This gives the protein CASSLAAGVDTEAFF.

V usage is TRBV2 and J usage is TRBJ1-2; no reliable D call. Per the germline V gene, CDR1 is SNHLY and CDR2 is FYNNEI. V was clipped by 6 bases and J by 3 bases, with 14 bases between them. CDR3 size: 14 residues. The CDR3 nucleotides read TGTGCCAGCAGGTCCCCCGGGATTGACTATGGCTACACCTTC. Translating it yields CASRSPGIDYGYTF.

V and J are TRBV24-1 and TRBJ2-2; unclear D gene. Germline assignment: CDR1 KGHDR and CDR2 SFDVKD. The CDR3 totals 14 residues. V was pared by 1 base and J by 1 base, with 3 bases between. CDR3 sequence: CATSDFGNTGELFF. DNA of the CDR3: TGTGCCACCAGTGATTTTGGGAACACCGGGGAGCTGTTTTTT.

This clone was seen a few times. At one of its ends the junction is not consistent with the germline gene, which may arise from a read error. The chain uses TRBV2 and TRBJ1-5; no firm D call. The CDR3 spans 14 residues. Germline V gene lookup returns CDR1 SNHLY and CDR2 FYNNEI. CDR3 residues: CASRHWGSDQPQHF. In DNA, the CDR3 is TGTGCCAGTCGTCATTGGGGTAGCGATCAGCCCCAGCATTTT.

Written as DNA, the CDR3 is TGCAGCGTTGAAGTGGTAGGGGGCACAGATACGCAGTATTTT. Amino acid sequence: CSVEVVGGTDTQYF. This chain links TRBV29-1 with TRBJ2-3, with D perhaps matching TRBD1 (5 bases). Looked up from germline, CDR1 is SQVTM and CDR2 is ANQGSEA. CDR3 size: 14 residues. V lost 1 base and J lost 1, with 9 bases in between.

CDR3: CASSDFGQGYNEQFF. The CDR3 nucleotides are TGCGCCAGCAGTGATTTTGGACAGGGATACAATGAGCAGTTCTTC. The V and J genes are TRBV10-1 and TRBJ2-1; 8 bases map to TRBD1. V was clipped by 3 bases and J by 4 bases; unmatched bases: 5. The CDR3 runs to 15 residues. The germline V gene has CDR1 WNHNN and CDR2 SYGVQD (reference sequence).

The V and J genes are TRBV6-5 and TRBJ1-6; TRBD1 is a possible D gene (5 bases). Trimming pared 6 bases from V and 6 bases from J, leaving 15 bases between. The CDR3 has 15 residues. Germline loops: CDR1 MNHEY, CDR2 SVGAGI. CDR3 in amino acids: CASSPLEGPNSPLHF. The CDR3 nucleotides read TGTGCCAGCAGCCCCCTCGAGGGACCTAATTCACCCCTCCACTTT.

The V and J genes are TRBV4-1 and TRBJ2-3; 8 nucleotides match TRBD2. V trimming: 0 bases; J trimming: 2 bases; junction bases outside the gene matches: 4. Germline V gene sequence: CDR1 MGHRA, CDR2 YSYEKL. CDR3 length: 16 amino acids. In DNA, the CDR3 is TGCGCCAGCAGCCAAGAGGAGCGGGGGAACACAGATACGCAGTATTTT. It codes for CASSQEERGNTDTQYF.

The chain joins TRBV6-6 to TRBJ2-2, with D unclear. Germline CDR1 reads MNHNY; CDR2 reads SVGAGI (reference sequence). This CDR3 is 14 amino acids long. CDR3 region: CAAVGQPNTGELFF. The CDR3 DNA reads as TGTGCGGCGGTAGGGCAGCCGAACACCGGGGAGCTGTTTTTT.

The rearrangement uses TRBV4-3 and TRBJ2-1; D not resolved. CDR1 is LGHNA, CDR2 YSLEER, per germline. This CDR3 has 13 amino acids. Trimming took off 0 bases at V and 9 bases at J, with 9 bases between the two ends. The CDR3, as DNA: TGCGCCAGCAGCCAAGACGGCCCCCGTGAGCAGTTCTTC. It yields the protein CASSQDGPREQFF.